The present TCR beta chain was sequenced within a study of beta chain features in type 1 diabetes (dated by TCRdb to 2017 to 2018). Context from the whole study: Mean age, gender distribution, total cell number and subset yield did not differ between patients and healthy donors. Across all samples, approximately 98,000,000 sorted cells were examined, and cell number per subset correlated strongly with RNA yield. The study compared TCRB repertoires of sorted circulating CD4+ T cell subsets between recently diagnosed type 1 diabetes patients and matched healthy donors. Regulatory and stem cell-like memory subsets were obtained from only 8 patients and roughly eight healthy donors, while naive and central memory subsets were obtained from all 30 or so donors. Beyond this particular receptor, the publication reports: Shorter templates might have been favored by PCR, but patient and control samples were amplified and corrected together, so both groups would have been affected equally by any skew. At VDJ recombination sites, type 1 diabetes patients had fewer insertions and more deleted nucleotides, which implies abnormalities in thymic rearrangement. Because small numbers of individuals were included in the HLA sub-analyses, any influence of HLA type on TCRB rearrangement was left unresolved. Because cDNA was sequenced instead of genomic DNA, highly expressing activated cells could be over-represented, though the groups showed no difference in activation or CD3 levels. The naive, central memory and regulatory TCRB repertoires appeared to resemble one another more closely among patients than among healthy donors. Type 1 diabetes patients showed a moderate but significant shortening of TCRB CDR3 length in all four CD4+ subsets.

A single peripheral blood draw of around 0.11 L on average was collected from each donor into heparinised tubes. A BD FACSAria II and a panel including CD45RO, CCR7, CD25, CD127, CD95 and CD27 were used to sort naive, central memory, regulatory and stem cell-like memory CD4+ T cells. Purity was above 95% for every sorted population. PBMCs were separated immediately by Lymphoprep density gradient centrifugation and were stained directly, without being cultured. To minimize batch effects, samples were stained and sorted in pairs, one healthy donor with one patient per experiment. The CDR1 and CDR2 encoded by the germline V gene are SGHTA and FQGTGA. From cysteine to phenylalanine, the CDR3 is 14 amino acids long. Kept here is only the CDR3 DNA, which spans 42 bases and is read in frame from base 1. The trim is 3 bases for V and 2 bases for J, with a gap of 7 bases between the germline ends. As to this clone: Its antigen is still unknown. No base-level quality is on record; no much larger clone is a single base apart.

The High Capacity cDNA Reverse Transcription Kit was used to reverse transcribe all of the isolated RNA, meaning that expressed TCRB transcripts were what got sequenced. Naive, central memory and regulatory T cell samples underwent deep immunoSEQ sequencing, averaging about 3.3 million total reads per sample. Sorted cells were lysed in RLT buffer, and RNA was extracted using DNase-treated RNeasy Micro or Mini kits according to cell number. Each cell subset was processed separately to prevent cross-contamination, with patient and healthy donor samples processed together. The immunoSEQ multiplex PCR was used to amplify TCRB sequences from cDNA, yielding 87-bp fragments that span the CDR3 region. Sequencing of the amplicons was done on the Illumina HiSeq platform. The original methods were these. PCR bias was computationally corrected using synthetic template baselines, reads within Hamming distance 2 were collapsed, and singletons that could not be merged were discarded. Reads were aligned against IMGT so that V, D and J genes, CDR3 length and insertions or deletions at six rearrangement sites could be assigned. Clonotype counts were normalized to sorted cell number within each subset before computing true diversity and Gini coefficients with the tcR R package. The overlap coefficient, calculated on TCRB nucleotide sequences, was used to quantify repertoire sharing. TCRdb carries this immuneACCESS record with in-frame sequences only. Its versions omit some clonotypes, under half of them owing to an unresolved V gene in the studies checked, with the rest unexplained. Clonal size and the V and J genes are those of that table, whereas D and trimming came from the DNA. Recorded for this sample are about 390,000 clones; 8.5% to 10% of them occurred a single time. Over 0.45% of the sample belongs to the ten largest clones.

Source material: central memory CD4+ T cells from blood. Recombination connected TRBV7-3 to TRBJ2-2; 6 matching bases give a weak D call of TRBD2. The receptor's source is a man younger than 40 with type 1 diabetes. The DNA is TGTGCCAGCAGCTTCGGGGGAAACACCGGGGAGCTGTTTTTT. This is translated as CASSFGGNTGELFF.